These 18 T cell receptor beta chains share one sample of origin, sequenced in a study of STAT3 mutations in large granular lymphocyte leukemia. Here immunoSEQ multiplex PCR was the method, and the copy in TCRdb shows in-frame clones only, minus some. Of some 6,000 clones in the sample, around 77% were seen once. Their cognate antigens are unknown. Study results and limitations: In T-cell large granular lymphocyte leukemia, about half of patients showed multiple immunodominant subclonotypes.

Sequences were obtained from peripheral blood mononuclear cells. The receptor set was obtained from a man aged 40-49 years with T-cell large granular lymphocyte leukemia. Some clones in this sample may be carry-over from other donors' samples.

This clone came up a few times. The V call is TRBV9, the J call TRBJ2-1; D remains ambiguous. Trimming took off 3 bases at V and 5 bases at J, with 12 bases between the two ends. In germline, CDR1 is SGDLS, CDR2 YYNGEE. This CDR3 is built from 14 residues. CDR3 loop: CASSARRPNNEQFF. For the CDR3, the DNA is TGTGCCAGCAGCGCTAGGAGACCGAACAATGAGCAGTTCTTC.

The chain uses TRBV19 and TRBJ1-5; no clear D. V was pared by 5 bases and J by 0 bases, with 8 bases between. Looked up from germline, CDR1 is LNHDA and CDR2 is SQIVND (reference sequence). The CDR3 sequence is 14 residues long. The CDR3 loop is CASSLEYSNQPQHF. The DNA of the CDR3 is TGTGCCAGTAGTCTGGAGTATAGCAATCAGCCCCAGCATTTT. Filled out from reference TRBV19 and TRBJ1-5, the complete variable domain reads DGGITQSPKYLFRKEGQNVTLSCEQNLNHDAMYWYRQDPGQGLRLIYYSQIVNDFQKGDIAEGYSVSREKKESFPLTVTSAQKNPTAFYLCASSLEYSNQPQHFGDGTRLSIL.

The rearrangement uses TRBV10-3 and TRBJ1-5; 7 bases agree with TRBD1. The CDR3 covers 14 residues. Germline V gene data show CDR1 as ENHRY and CDR2 as SYGVKD. V lost 10 bases, J lost 1 base, and 7 bases stayed unmatched. The CDR3 protein is CATQGQISNQPQHF. The CDR3 DNA reads TGTGCCACCCAGGGACAGATAAGCAATCAGCCCCAGCATTTT.

The chain combines TRBV14 with TRBJ2-2; D may correspond to TRBD1 or TRBD2 (5 bases each). This CDR3 has 13 amino acids. V was cut by 1 base and J by 7 bases, with 7 bases left in between. Germline CDR1 is SGHDN and CDR2 is FVKESK. CDR3 region: CASSQAGHGELFF. In nucleotides, the CDR3 is TGTGCCAGCAGCCAAGCGGGGCACGGGGAGCTGTTTTTT. The complete variable domain, with remaining parts taken from reference TRBV14 and TRBJ2-2, reads EAGVTQFPSHSVIEKGQTVTLRCDPISGHDNLYWYRRVMGKEIKFLLHFVKESKQDESGMPNNRFLAERTGGTYSTLKVQPAELEDSGVYFCASSQAGHGELFFGEGSRLTVL.

The CDR3 DNA follows: TGTGCCAGCAGCAGAGGACAGGGGGAGACTGAAGCTTTCTTT. Translating it yields CASSRGQGETEAFF. The J gene is TRBJ1-1, the V gene TRBV5-8; 10 bases map to TRBD1. The CDR3 totals 14 residues. Germline loops: CDR1 SGHTS, CDR2 YDEGEE. Trimming removed 4 bases from V and 5 bases from J; junction bases left unmatched: 5.

This clone has only one observation. This chain joins TRBV4-2 and TRBJ2-7; unclear D gene. In germline, CDR1 is LGHNA, CDR2 YNFKEQ. The length of the CDR3 is 15 residues. V lost 0 bases and J 3 bases, leaving 12 bases between the germline ends. CDR3 protein: CASSQDPPFIYEQYF. CDR3 in DNA: TGTGCCAGCAGCCAAGATCCGCCTTTCATCTACGAGCAGTACTTC.

This rearrangement joins TRBV4-3 to TRBJ2-1, with D uncertain. Germline-derived CDR1 and CDR2 are LGHNA and YSLEER. V gave up 0 bases and J gave up 6 bases, with 12 bases separating them. The CDR3 runs to 15 residues. The chain's CDR3 is CASSQEMRPINEQFF. Here the CDR3 DNA reads TGCGCCAGCAGCCAAGAAATGAGGCCAATCAATGAGCAGTTCTTC.

The gene calls are TRBV7-9 and TRBJ1-5, with TRBD1 identical over 10 bases. Trimming at V came to 4 bases and at J to 6 bases, leaving 6 bases not matched to a gene. CDR3 length equals 15 residues. CDR1 is SEHNR and CDR2 is FQNEAQ in the germline V gene (reference sequence). CDR3 residues: CASSYGTGVSQPQHF. Here the CDR3 DNA reads TGTGCCAGCAGCTACGGGACAGGGGTGAGTCAGCCCCAGCATTTT.

J is TRBJ2-7 and V is TRBV2; perhaps TRBD1 as D (5 bases). Germline-derived CDR1 and CDR2 are SNHLY and FYNNEI. Trimming cost V 5 bases and J 0 bases, with 8 bases left between them. CDR3 length: 13 amino acids. The CDR3 protein is CASSKGHSYEQYF. CDR3 nucleotide sequence: TGTGCCAGCAGTAAGGGGCACTCCTACGAGCAGTACTTC.

In the case of this clone: Compared with germline, one end of the junction differs, possibly owing to a read error. The chain carries TRBV6-5 and TRBJ2-7; D may be TRBD1 (6 bases). The CDR3 contains 15 residues. Germline lookup yields CDR1 MNHEY and CDR2 SVGAGI. The CDR3 coding sequence is TGTGCCACCAGTTACCAGGGGACACTACACTACGAGCAGTACTTC. Translating gives CATSYQGTLHYEQYF.

This clone was seen only once. The chain is built from TRBV27 and TRBJ2-5; TRBD2 is a possible D gene (5 bases). With 2 bases removed from V and 5 bases from J, the gap between germline ends came to 12 bases. Looked up from germline, CDR1 is MNHEY and CDR2 is SMNVEV (reference sequence). CDR3 length: 14 amino acids. CDR3 residues: CASSLTPTGETQYF. DNA for the CDR3: TGTGCCAGCAGTTTAACGCCGACGGGGGAGACCCAGTACTTC.

The V gene is TRBV7-2, the J gene TRBJ2-7; 7 bases line up with TRBD2. The V gene end was trimmed by 5 bases and the J gene end by 6 bases; junction bases not matched to a gene: 10. CDR3 length: 14 amino acids. Germline CDR1 is SGHTA and CDR2 is FQGNSA. The CDR3 DNA sequence: TGTGCCAGCAGCCCGGCGGGCGGGAGATTCGAGCAGTACTTC. It specifies CASSPAGGRFEQYF. Complete variable domain (other parts from reference TRBV7-2 and TRBJ2-7): GAGVSQSPSNKVTEKGKDVELRCDPISGHTALYWYRQSLGQGLEFLIYFQGNSAPDKSGLPSDRFSAERTGGSVSTLTIQRTQQEDSAVYLCASSPAGGRFEQYFGPGTRLTVT.

V gene TRBV7-9 combines with J gene TRBJ2-5; a possible D gene is TRBD2 (5 bases). The end of the DNA is better explained by TRBJ2-7, so the J call may be wrong. The CDR3 is 15 residues long. Germline V gene sequence: CDR1 SEHNR, CDR2 FQNEAQ (reference sequence). The chain's CDR3 is CASSAKSGMPYEQYF. Written as DNA, the CDR3 is TGTGCCAGCAGCGCCAAATCGGGGATGCCCTACGAGCAGTACTTC.

J is TRBJ1-4 and V is TRBV11-2, with 10 bases aligning to TRBD1. Losses at the gene ends were 3 bases for V and 8 bases for J; bases not matched to a gene: 6. This CDR3 is built from 15 residues. Germline loops: CDR1 SGHAT, CDR2 FQNNGV. The CDR3 bases are TGTGCCAGCAGCTTCGGGACAGGGGTAAAAGAAAAACTGTTTTTT. Residues: CASSFGTGVKEKLFF.

This chain links TRBV7-2 with TRBJ2-3; 7 nucleotides match TRBD2. V dropped 7 bases and J dropped 2; count of bases not matched to a gene: 9. Germline values: CDR1 SGHTA, CDR2 FQGNSA. The CDR3 has 15 residues. The CDR3 here is CASTSGAYTTDTQYF. CDR3 sequence (DNA): TGTGCCAGCACCAGCGGGGCTTACACCACAGATACGCAGTATTTT.

The sample holds a few counts of this clone. The CDR3 sequence: CASSPVTSGSYEQYF. As DNA, the CDR3 is TGTGCCAGCTCACCGGTGACTAGCGGCTCCTACGAGCAGTACTTC. The gene calls are TRBV18 and TRBJ2-7; the match to TRBD2 covers 9 bases. Germline assignment: CDR1 KGHSH and CDR2 LQKENI. The junction had 3 bases not matched to a gene; V was cut back by 3 bases and J by 0 bases. The CDR3 runs 15 residues.

By share of the sample, this clone is hyperexpanded (1% or more). The chain has TRBV15 and TRBJ2-7, with TRBD1 identical over 10 bases. The V gene end was trimmed by 3 bases and the J gene end by 1 base; junction bases not matched to a gene: 3. This CDR3 spans 15 amino acids. Germline CDR1 is LNHNV and CDR2 is YYDKDF (reference sequence). DNA for the CDR3: TGTGCCACCAGCAGGGGGACAGGGGATTCCTACGAGCAGTACTTC. Its translation: CATSRGTGDSYEQYF. The full variable domain, with the rest looked up from reference TRBV15 and TRBJ2-7, is DAMVIQNPRYQVTQFGKPVTLSCSQTLNHNVMYWYQQKSSQAPKLLFHYYDKDFNNEADTPDNFQSRRPNTSFCFLDIRSPGLGDTAMYLCATSRGTGDSYEQYFGPGTRLTVT.

V usage is TRBV9 and J usage is TRBJ1-2; 8 bases are shared with TRBD1. Germline V lookup: CDR1 SGDLS, CDR2 YYNGEE. V lost 4 bases to trimming and J lost 7 bases; unmatched junction nucleotides: 12. The CDR3 is made up of 15 amino acids. Written as DNA, the CDR3 is TGTGCCAGCAGCCCTGAACGGACAGGGTCGGGTGGCTACACCTTC. Encoded protein: CASSPERTGSGGYTF.